This T cell receptor beta chain was identified during a study of cytomegalovirus exposure and HLA in healthy donors (TCRdb year 2017). Some background on the complete study: An earlier analysis of about 530 of the donors reported 276 Gb of sequence data and 117 million unique TCR beta sequences obtained from around 170 million T cells. An early release that covered roughly 600 HLA-typed donors contained about 300 gigabases of sequencing data and 65 million to 100 million unique TCR sequences. The genetic ancestry cluster associated with self-reported Caucasian donors included 81% of the approximately 430 genotyped donors. The aim of the study was to test whether cataloging public T cell receptors could identify signatures of past pathogen exposure. Using immunosequencing, the study profiled T cell repertoires from about 620 subjects and related those repertoires to cytomegalovirus serostatus. Besides the first cohort of around 700 subjects, a separate validation cohort made up of over 100 different subjects was used. The study combined high-throughput TCR immunosequencing, statistical association of individual TCRs with disease status, and machine learning to predict cytomegalovirus infection status. In a later analysis, previously published TCR beta repertoires from more than 500 donors were re-analyzed and high-resolution HLA genotyping was added so that TCR occurrence patterns could be studied. Rather than drawing on any new phenotypic data, the later analysis identified candidate immune exposures from TCR beta sequences and the way those sequences occurred across donors. In an earlier analysis of 500 to 650 of the donors, high-throughput TCR beta sequencing was used to judge whether each TCR beta V gene segment behaved as functional or pseudogenic. Donor age, sex, ethnicity and CMV serostatus were compiled alongside the repertoire data. In a later genetic analysis, genome-wide SNP genotypes for about 65% of the roughly 670 donors were used, and that subset was treated as a discovery cohort. All discovery cohort repertoires had been generated on a single sequencing platform. HLA typing included class I and class II loci at four-digit resolution. Typing coverage differed by locus: A, B, C, DRB1 and DQB1 were typed in about 629-640 donors, DQA1 in around 500, DPA1 in around 610, and DPB1 in around 490. Four or five DR-DQ haplotypes were handled as single units for association and clustering because linkage in the cohort was strong. Across 398 genotyped donors of the cohort, an average of approximately 240,000 unique TCR beta nucleotide sequences per donor were sequenced, and about a sixth of those sequences were non-productive. The study at large found these results: Because counts were too low, roughly 16 rarely observed V segments, including chromosome 9 orphons, were left out of the earlier analysis of over 550 of the donors. HLA typing was unavailable for some donors at each locus, so association tests used only the typed subset. In both the original and validation cohorts, the classifier was reported to diagnose cytomegalovirus status with high specificity and sensitivity. A further reported finding was that TCR beta sequences accurately predicted the HLA-A and HLA-B alleles for most subjects in the first cohort. For the cohort, immune exposure information was limited to CMV serostatus. In a later analysis, most CMV-associated TCR beta chains were found to appear HLA-restricted, with HLA associations seemingly driven largely by CMV exposure. A few of the identified cytomegalovirus-associated TCR beta chains were confirmed in vitro to be specific for cytomegalovirus antigens. The sequencing pipeline was judged likely to have produced a cluster of highly shared sequence variants as a technical artifact. According to a later analysis, parvovirus B19, influenza, CMV and Epstein-Barr virus appeared linked to several top co-occurrence clusters. The study gave a list of some 150 TCR beta chains associated with cytomegalovirus. In this cohort, only TCR beta chains were sequenced, and detectable features were limited by the absence of alpha or paired-chain data. Broadly in line with IMGT annotations, most TCR beta V segments showed up in productive rearrangements about 87% or about 30% of the time in an earlier analysis of about 500 of the donors. Across donors, most TCR sequences were observed very rarely, whereas some public TCRs were present in many individuals. V-gene and J-gene trimming of TCR beta chains was associated with a missense DCLRE1C variant in a later genetic analysis, and the association was replicated in an independent cohort. At a false discovery rate of 0.05, a later analysis linked fewer than 20,000 TCR beta sequences to specific HLA alleles. Presence/absence analyses assumed roughly uniform sequencing depth across donors, an assumption that may not hold. In a later analysis, HLA-associated TCR beta chains were found to be more clonally expanded and to have lower generation probabilities than equally common non-associated chains. Some IMGT-functional V segments, including TRBV6-2 and TRBV6-3, could not be told apart with the 87-base-pair reads, so those segments were excluded. A later genetic analysis reported fewer N-insertions in productive TCRs among donors in an Asian-associated ancestry cluster than the 666-donor mean. The authors suggested that the approach could potentially be extended to other disease states and immunological phenotypes. Linkage disequilibrium might explain the correlated functional status among segregating V segments, but an unknown experimental factor could not be excluded. When HLA alleles, especially DR and DQ, strongly co-occurred, attributing TCR associations to individual alleles was difficult. In a later analysis, TCR association rates were found to vary across HLA loci, with the most associated TCRs seen for DRB1 alleles and the fewest for HLA-C alleles.

A note on this clone: This clone's antigen is unknown. Per-nucleotide qualities are absent, and no much larger clonotype sits a single base away.

Library method: the immunoSEQ multiplex PCR assay. For the multiplex PCR, a mixture combining 60 forward primers for TCR Vbeta segments and 13 reverse primers for TCR Jbeta segments was used. A multiplex PCR assay on genomic DNA amplified the CDR3 region of rearranged TCR beta genes. The Illumina HiSeq System was used to sequence the amplified TCR beta libraries as 87-base-pair reads. Concerning the study's data processing: A later analysis counted approximately 84 million unique TCR beta chains across the 550 to 750 repertoires, and 10 million to 12 million of these chains were shared by at least two donors. Raw reads were error-corrected and collapsed into unique sequences by a nearest-neighbor algorithm in which closely related sequences were merged to remove PCR and sequencing errors. Alignment of CDR3 sequences to IMGT reference sequences was used to assign V, D and J gene segments. For a sequence to be retained, at least a six-nucleotide match to both a V gene segment and a J gene segment was required. Rearrangements were called productive when the CDR3 lacked stop codons and stayed in frame with V and J; all others were non-productive. CDR3 was defined according to IMGT convention as the region running from the second conserved V-encoded cysteine to the conserved J-encoded phenylalanine. In an earlier analysis of 587 of the donors, sequences lacking an unambiguous match to a single V gene segment were excluded. In an earlier analysis of several hundred of the donors, a V segment was called functional when productive rearrangements were above 56.7%, and segregating when the standard deviation between donors exceeded 5%. A statistical classification framework was built for diagnosing cytomegalovirus status from the catalog of TCR beta chain sequences. V and J gene assignment, in a later analysis, came from comparing TCR nucleotide sequences with IMGT/GENE-DB human TR gene sequences. In a later analysis, CDR3 sequences and most-parsimonious VDJ recombination scenarios were assigned using the TCRdist pipeline. In a later analysis, each TCR beta chain was defined by its CDR3 amino acid sequence together with its V-gene family, and reads without a unique V-gene family were excluded. As a way to deal with suspected cross-contamination and a sequencing artifact, a later analysis dropped 450 to 700 nucleotide sequences that were highly shared and had low generation probability. A later analysis calculated a clonal expansion index for each public chain from normalized within-repertoire ranks of inferred template counts. In a later analysis, generation probabilities were computed with a VDJ recombination model fitted to out-of-frame rearrangements, and the resulting probabilities were checked against IGoR. Hypergeometric tests were used in a later analysis to score TCR-TCR, TCR-HLA and TCR-CMV co-occurrence, with a repertoire-size bias correction applied to the TCR pairs. In a later analysis, false discovery rates were estimated by permuting HLA or CMV assignments 20 times. In a later analysis, co-occurring TCRs were grouped with DBSCAN, and TCRdist sequence similarity was added when clustering was performed within HLA-allele-positive subsets. Repertoires with fewer than 30,000 or more than 120,000 public chains were left out of co-occurrence clustering, as were roughly five repertoires with anomalous nucleotide sharing. This immuneACCESS table, as held by TCRdb, lists in-frame sequences with V and J called but not all clones. Of the missing ones, under half trace to an unresolved V gene in checked studies; the others have no known cause. For V, J and clone size, that table is used; D and trimming come from the DNA. The sample records about 110,000 clones, approximately 84% of which are singletons. The ten biggest clones cover 2% to 2.5% of the sample.

Including cysteine and phenylalanine, the CDR3 has 14 amino acids. Only the CDR3 DNA is retained, 42 bases long and in frame from the first base. In the germline V gene, CDR1 corresponds to SGHTA and CDR2 to FQGTGA. The V end gives up 7 bases and the J end 6 bases, leaving 8 bases in the junction not matched to a gene. In total, 630 or so healthy bone marrow donors made up the cohort. Cohort members were all nominally healthy when sampled, although unrecorded immune exposures were likely present. The donor tested CMV seronegative and was one of the 352 seronegative cohort members. Every donor gave a peripheral blood sample, and the peripheral blood mononuclear cells from that sample were used for TCR beta sequencing. Genomic DNA was extracted from the blood cell samples with the Qiagen DNeasy Blood Extraction Kit.

Specimen: PBMCs. The V gene is TRBV7-3 and the J gene is TRBJ1-2, with 10 junctional bases fitting TRBD1. This receptor was taken from a man aged 25 to 45 in good health and CMV-seronegative. The DNA is TGTGCCAGCACCAGCGCCGGGACAGGGGATGGCTACACCTTC. This yields the protein CASTSAGTGDGYTF.